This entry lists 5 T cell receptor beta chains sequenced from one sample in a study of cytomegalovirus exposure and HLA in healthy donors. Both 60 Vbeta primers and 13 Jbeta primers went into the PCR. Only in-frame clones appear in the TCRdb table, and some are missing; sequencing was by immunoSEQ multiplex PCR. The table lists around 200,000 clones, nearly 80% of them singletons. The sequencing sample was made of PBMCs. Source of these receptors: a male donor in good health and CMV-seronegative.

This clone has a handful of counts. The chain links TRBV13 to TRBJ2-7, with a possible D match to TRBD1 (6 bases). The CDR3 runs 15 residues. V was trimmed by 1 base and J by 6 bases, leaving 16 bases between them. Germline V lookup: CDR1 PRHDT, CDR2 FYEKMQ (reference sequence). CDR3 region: CASSLEGSGDLEQYF. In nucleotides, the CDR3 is TGTGCCAGCAGCTTAGAGGGGTCAGGGGATCTCGAGCAGTACTTC.

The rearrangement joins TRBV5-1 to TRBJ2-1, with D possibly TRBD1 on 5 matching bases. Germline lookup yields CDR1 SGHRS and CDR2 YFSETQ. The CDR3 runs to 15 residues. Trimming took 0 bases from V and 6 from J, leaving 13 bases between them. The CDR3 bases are TGCGCCAGCAGCTTGGCCGGCGACAGACTCAATGAGCAGTTCTTC. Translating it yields CASSLAGDRLNEQFF.

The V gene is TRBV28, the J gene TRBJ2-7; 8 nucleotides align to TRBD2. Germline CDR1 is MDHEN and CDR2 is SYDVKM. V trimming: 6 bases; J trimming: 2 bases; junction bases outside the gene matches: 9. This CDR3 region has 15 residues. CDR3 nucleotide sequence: TGTGCCAGCAGCCCTGAGGTAGCGGGAACCTACGAGCAGTACTTC. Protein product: CASSPEVAGTYEQYF.

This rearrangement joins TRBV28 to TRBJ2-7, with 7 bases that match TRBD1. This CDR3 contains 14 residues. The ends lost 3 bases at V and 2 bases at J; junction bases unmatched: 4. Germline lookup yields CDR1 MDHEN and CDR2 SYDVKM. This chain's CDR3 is CASSFQGGPYEQYF. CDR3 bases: TGTGCCAGCAGTTTCCAAGGGGGCCCCTACGAGCAGTACTTC.

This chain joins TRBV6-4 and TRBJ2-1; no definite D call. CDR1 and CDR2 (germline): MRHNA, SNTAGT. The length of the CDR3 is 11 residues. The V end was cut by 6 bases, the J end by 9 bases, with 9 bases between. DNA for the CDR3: TGTGCCAGCAGCCGCGGTGGTGAGCAGTTCTTC. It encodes CASSRGGEQFF.